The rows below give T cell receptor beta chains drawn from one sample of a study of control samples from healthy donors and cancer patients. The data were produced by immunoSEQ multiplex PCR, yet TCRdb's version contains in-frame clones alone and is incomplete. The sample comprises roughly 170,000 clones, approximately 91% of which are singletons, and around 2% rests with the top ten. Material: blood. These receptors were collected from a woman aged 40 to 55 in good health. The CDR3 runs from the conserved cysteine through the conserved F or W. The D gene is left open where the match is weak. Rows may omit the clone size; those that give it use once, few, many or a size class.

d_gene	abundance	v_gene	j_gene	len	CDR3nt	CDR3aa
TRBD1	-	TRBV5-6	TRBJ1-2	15	TGTGCCAGCTGCTTGGACAGGGAGGTATTTAGGGGCTACACCTTC	CASCLDREVFRGYTF
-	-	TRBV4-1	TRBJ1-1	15	TGCGCCAGCAGCCAAACACAGGGAGAGGGCACTGAAGCTTTCTTT	CASSQTQGEGTEAFF
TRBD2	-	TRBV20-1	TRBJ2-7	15	TGCAGTGCTAGTAGCAGGGTCGGGGGGGGCGACGAGCAGTACTTC	CSASSRVGGGDEQYF
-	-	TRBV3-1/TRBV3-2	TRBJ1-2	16	TGTGCCAGCAGCCAAGGGCAGGGTAGGGTCCCCTATGGCTACACCTTC	CASSQGQGRVPYGYTF
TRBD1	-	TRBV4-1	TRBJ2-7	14	TGCGCCAGCAGCCACTCCGGACAGGACTACGAGCAGTACTTC	CASSHSGQDYEQYF
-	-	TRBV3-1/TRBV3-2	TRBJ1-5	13	TGTGCCAGCAGCCATGGGGGTGATCAGCCCCAGCATTTT	CASSHGGDQPQHF
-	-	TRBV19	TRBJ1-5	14	TGTGCCAGTAGTACCAGGGGAGTTAATCAGCCCCAGCATTTT	CASSTRGVNQPQHF
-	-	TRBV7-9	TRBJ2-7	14	TGTGCCAGCAGCTTAGTTAGCAGGGGCCACGAGCAGTACTTC	CASSLVSRGHEQYF
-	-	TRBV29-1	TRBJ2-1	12	TGCAGCGTTGAGCCCCCCAACAATGAGCAGTTCTTC	CSVEPPNNEQFF
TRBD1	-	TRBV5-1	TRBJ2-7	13	TGCGCCAGCAGCTTGGGGACAGGGGACGAGCAGTACTTC	CASSLGTGDEQYF
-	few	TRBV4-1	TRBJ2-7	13	TGCGCCAGCAGCCAAACCGGAACCTACGAGCAGTACTTC	CASSQTGTYEQYF
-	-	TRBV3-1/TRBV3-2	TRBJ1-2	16	TGTGCCAGCAGCCAAGGGGGGAGCGGCTCATATAGTGGCTACACCTTC	CASSQGGSGSYSGYTF
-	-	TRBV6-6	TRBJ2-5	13	TGTGCCAGCAGTTCCCAGGGCCCAGAGACCCAGTACTTC	CASSSQGPETQYF
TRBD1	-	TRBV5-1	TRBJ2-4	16	TGCGCCAGCAGCCGGATCGGGACAGGGGGGAATGGCATTCAGTACTTC	CASSRIGTGGNGIQYF
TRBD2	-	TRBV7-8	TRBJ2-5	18	TGTGCCAGCAGCCCAGCGGGTTTTGGGACTAGCGAAAGGGAGACCCAGTACTTC	CASSPAGFGTSERETQYF
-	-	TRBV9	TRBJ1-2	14	TGTGCCAGCAGCACCTCTGGGACGGACTATGGCTACACCTTC	CASSTSGTDYGYTF
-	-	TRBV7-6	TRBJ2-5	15	TGTGCCAGCAGCTTAGAGGGGGAAATACAAGAGACCCAGTACTTC	CASSLEGEIQETQYF
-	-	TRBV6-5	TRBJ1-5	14	TGTGCCAGCAGCCGGGGGGAAAGCAATCAGCCCCAGCATTTT	CASSRGESNQPQHF
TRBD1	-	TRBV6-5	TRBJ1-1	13	TGTGCCAGCAGTTACTCACAGGGGGCTGAGGCTTTCTTT	CASSYSQGAEAFF
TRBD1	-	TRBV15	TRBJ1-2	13	TGTGCCACCAGCGACAGGGCTGGAGGCGGCTACACCTTC	CATSDRAGGGYTF
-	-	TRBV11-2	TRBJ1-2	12	TGTGCCAGCAGCCGCTCCCCAAGGGGCTACACCTTC	CASSRSPRGYTF
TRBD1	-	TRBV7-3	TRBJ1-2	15	TGTGCCAGCAGCCCTGTCGTGGGACAGGGCTATGGCTACACCTTC	CASSPVVGQGYGYTF
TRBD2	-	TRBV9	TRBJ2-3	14	TGTGCCAGCAGCGTCGCCTCACTAGCGGATACGCAGTATTTT	CASSVASLADTQYF
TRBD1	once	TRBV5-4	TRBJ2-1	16	TGTGCCAGCAGCTCCGGGGGGACAGGGGGCTTATATGAGCAGTTCTTC	CASSSGGTGGLYEQFF
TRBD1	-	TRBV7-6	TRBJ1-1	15	TGTGCCAGCAGCTTAGGGGGACAGTTGAACACTGAAGCTTTCTTT	CASSLGGQLNTEAFF
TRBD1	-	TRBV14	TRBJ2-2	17	TGTGCCAGCAGCCGTGGACAGGGGGCTGGGAACACCGGGGAGCTGTTTTTT	CASSRGQGAGNTGELFF
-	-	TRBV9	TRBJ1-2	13	TGTGCCAGCAGAGGCAGGGATACGTATGGCTACACCTTC	CASRGRDTYGYTF
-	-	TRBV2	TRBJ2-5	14	TGTGCCAGCAGTGAACCCCAACAGGGTGAGACCCAGTACTTC	CASSEPQQGETQYF
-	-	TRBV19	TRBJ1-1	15	TGTGCCAGTAGTATAGTTCCAGACGGGAACACTGAAGCTTTCTTT	CASSIVPDGNTEAFF
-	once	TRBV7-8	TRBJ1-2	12	TGTGCCAGCAGCCAAACTCAAGGGGCGCAGACCTTC	CASSQTQGAQTF
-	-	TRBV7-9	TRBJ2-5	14	TGTGCCAGCAGCTTAAGTTTAAGGGAAGAGACCCAGTACTTC	CASSLSLREETQYF
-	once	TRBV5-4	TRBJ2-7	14	TGTGCCAGCAGCTTGGGGCAGGCGAGCTACGAGCAGTACTTC	CASSLGQASYEQYF
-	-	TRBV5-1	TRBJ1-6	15	TGCGCCAGCAGCTTGGGGTACGGGGTCGATTCACCCCTCCACTTT	CASSLGYGVDSPLHF
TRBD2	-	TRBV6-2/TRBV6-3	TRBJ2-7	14	TGTGCCAGCAGTGGCGGACTAGCCTCCTACGAGCAGTACTTC	CASSGGLASYEQYF
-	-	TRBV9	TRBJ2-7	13	TGTGCCAGCAGCCCCCCCCGGCGGGACGAGCAGTACTTC	CASSPPRRDEQYF
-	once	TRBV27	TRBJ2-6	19	TGTGCCAGCAGTTCGTACCTTAGCAGGCATAGCTCTGGGGCCAACGTCCTGACTTTC	CASSSYLSRHSSGANVLTF
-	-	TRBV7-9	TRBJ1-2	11	TGTGCCAGCAGCTTAGCTGGAAGCTACACCTTC	CASSLAGSYTF
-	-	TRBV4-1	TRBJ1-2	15	TGCGCCAGCAGCCAAGATTACAGGGACAATGGTGGCTACACCTTC	CASSQDYRDNGGYTF
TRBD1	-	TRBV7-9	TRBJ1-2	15	TGTGCCAGCAGCTCTACAGGGGGCGCGGACTATGGCTACACCTTC	CASSSTGGADYGYTF
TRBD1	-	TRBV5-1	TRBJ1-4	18	TGCGCCAGCAGCCCCAACCGGGACAGGGGAAGGGGGGATGAAAAACTGTTTTTT	CASSPNRDRGRGDEKLFF
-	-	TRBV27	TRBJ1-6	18	TGTGCCAGCAGTCCCCGTAGGCCAGACCTGGGGTATAATTCACCCCTCCACTTT	CASSPRRPDLGYNSPLHF
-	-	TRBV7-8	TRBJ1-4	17	TGTGCCAGCAGCTTACGCGGGTTCCCAGATCTGGGGGAAAAACTGTTTTTT	CASSLRGFPDLGEKLFF
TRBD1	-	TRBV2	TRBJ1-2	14	TGTGCCAGCAGTGACTTCGGGACAGGGAATGGCTACACCTTC	CASSDFGTGNGYTF
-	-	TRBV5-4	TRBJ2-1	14	TGTGCCAGCAGCCCGACCCTCACAGTTAATGAGCAGTTCTTC	CASSPTLTVNEQFF
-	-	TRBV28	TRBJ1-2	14	TGTGCCAGCAGTTCAACAGCGGAGTACCATGGCTACACCTTC	CASSSTAEYHGYTF
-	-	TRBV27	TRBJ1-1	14	TGTGCCAGCAGTTCCGGGGGGGGATACACTGAAGCTTTCTTT	CASSSGGGYTEAFF
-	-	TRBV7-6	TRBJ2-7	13	TGTGCCAGCGCGCACGGATCGTCCTACGAGCAGTACTTC	CASAHGSSYEQYF
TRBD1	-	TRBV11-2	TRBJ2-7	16	TGTGCCAGTCTAGGACAGGGGCAGGTAGCCCCCTACGAGCAGTACTTC	CASLGQGQVAPYEQYF
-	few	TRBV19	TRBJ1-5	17	TGTGCCAGTAGTACACCGGGGACCTATAAGCTTAATCAGCCCCAGCATTTT	CASSTPGTYKLNQPQHF
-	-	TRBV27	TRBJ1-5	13	TGTGCCAGCGGATTTTGGGGTAATCAGCCCCAGCATTTT	CASGFWGNQPQHF
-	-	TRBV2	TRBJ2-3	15	TGTGCCAGCAGTGACGGAGCGGCCGCGCAGGATACGCAGTATTTT	CASSDGAAAQDTQYF
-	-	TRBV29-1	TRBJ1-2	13	TGCAGCGTTGCCAGGGCAGGTCTGACAGGCTACACCTTC	CSVARAGLTGYTF
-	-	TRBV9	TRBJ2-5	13	TGTGCCAGCAGCGTAGATCGTGGGGAGACCCAGTACTTC	CASSVDRGETQYF